Below, 9 T cell receptor beta chains from the same sample are listed, as sequenced in a study of blood T cell repertoires in COVID-19. Repertoires were generated with immunoSEQ multiplex PCR, while TCRdb's copy carries only in-frame clones and drops some. The sample has approximately 440,000 clones, 90% seen once. Sequencing input: PBMCs or T cells enriched from blood (not recorded which). Receptors were obtained from a young man who had recovered from COVID-19.

This sequence joins TRBV9 and TRBJ1-6; D is unclear. V was cut by 0 bases and J by 6 bases, with 13 bases left in between. The CDR3 contains 16 residues. Germline V lookup: CDR1 SGDLS, CDR2 YYNGEE. The DNA for the CDR3 is TGTGCCAGCAGCGTAGATGGAGGGCGGGGTAATTCACCCCTCCACTTT. This translates into CASSVDGGRGNSPLHF.

This clone was observed a single time. The CDR3 reads CASSVEEGRPSYGYTF. CDR3 coding DNA: TGTGCCAGCAGCGTAGAGGAGGGGCGGCCATCGTACGGCTACACCTTC. This chain connects TRBV9 to TRBJ1-2; D perhaps matches TRBD1 (5 bases). Germline V gene lookup returns CDR1 SGDLS and CDR2 YYNGEE. This CDR3 is built from 16 residues. Trimming removed 0 bases from V and 8 bases from J, with 20 bases in between.

The chain is built from TRBV27 and TRBJ1-2; D is unclear. The CDR3 runs to 14 residues. Trimming removed 3 bases at V and 2 bases at J, with 10 bases between. CDR1 and CDR2 from the germline V gene are MNHEY and SMNVEV (reference sequence). The DNA for the CDR3 is TGTGCCAGCAGTTTCATCTCTGCGAACTATGGCTACACCTTC. The encoded protein is CASSFISANYGYTF.

The V call is TRBV5-1, the J call TRBJ1-2, with D perhaps matching TRBD1 (5 bases). V was pared by 5 bases and J by 2 bases, with 13 bases between. The CDR3 consists of 14 residues. Germline V gene lookup returns CDR1 SGHRS and CDR2 YFSETQ. In DNA form, the CDR3 reads TGCGCCAGCAGATCTACCCAGGGAAACTATGGCTACACCTTC. Its protein is CASRSTQGNYGYTF.

This clone came up a few times. CDR3 protein: CASGSGDRVAQPQHF. The CDR3 DNA follows: TGTGCCAGCGGGAGTGGGGACAGGGTGGCTCAGCCCCAGCATTTT. The J gene is TRBJ1-5, the V gene TRBV2; 9 bases map to TRBD1. Losses at the gene ends were 8 bases for V and 6 bases for J; bases not matched to a gene: 11. The CDR3 sequence is 15 residues long. Per the germline V gene, CDR1 is SNHLY and CDR2 is FYNNEI. The entire variable domain, with the rest obtained from reference TRBV2 and TRBJ1-5, is as follows: EPEVTQTPSHQVTQMGQEVILRCVPISNHLYFYWYRQILGQKVEFLVSFYNNEISEKSEIFDDQFSVERPDGSNFTLKIRSTKLEDSAMYFCASGSGDRVAQPQHFGDGTRLSIL.

The CDR3 here is CATHRDISPSGYGYTF. In DNA, the CDR3 is TGTGCCACTCACCGGGACATCTCCCCCTCGGGCTATGGCTACACCTTC. The chain employs TRBV10-3 and TRBJ1-2; a weak D match, TRBD1 (6 bases). CDR3 length equals 16 residues. Germline CDR1 is ENHRY and CDR2 is SYGVKD. V was cut by 10 bases and J by 4 bases, with 25 bases left in between.

This chain joins TRBV2 and TRBJ1-2, with a possible D match to TRBD1 (5 bases). Trimming took off 1 base at V and 9 bases at J, with 12 bases between the two ends. The CDR3 has 13 amino acids. Germline V gene data show CDR1 as SNHLY and CDR2 as FYNNEI. CDR3 loop: CASSEVMGPSYTF. CDR3 DNA: TGTGCCAGCAGTGAAGTGATGGGGCCCAGCTACACCTTC.

This clone has only a few counts. The chain uses TRBV7-9 and TRBJ2-5; weak D call: TRBD1 (5 bases). Between the trimmed V and J ends, which lost 5 bases and 5 bases, there was a span of 6 bases. The CDR3 has 11 residues. In germline, CDR1 is SEHNR, CDR2 FQNEAQ (reference sequence). CDR3 region: CASSPGETQYF. CDR3 DNA: TGTGCCAGCAGCCCAGGGGAGACCCAGTACTTC.

In DNA form, the CDR3 reads TGTGCCAGCAGCTTCCTCGGACAGAGTCTCACTGAAGCTTTCTTT. Translation: CASSFLGQSLTEAFF. V is TRBV7-3 and J is TRBJ1-1; D is perhaps TRBD1 (6 bases). The CDR3 totals 15 residues. Germline loops: CDR1 SGHTA, CDR2 FQGTGA. The V end was cut by 3 bases, the J end by 4 bases, with 15 bases between.